This T cell receptor beta chain derives from a study of identical twins. The CDR3 length is 11 residues. Trimming took 8 bases from V and 1 from J, leaving 5 bases between them. TCRdb re-derived calls from the 5' RACE reads in MiXCR, one entry per CDR3 protein. The sample yields over 600,000 distinct CDR3 sequences, 21% seen once. The same sample was also studied in work on T cells expressing NK-cell markers. This second study says: Uncertainty persisted over the HCMV specificity of expanded NKG2C+ T cell clones.

This sequence was found in a woman between 18 and 29 years old in good health. The sample was PBMCs. The V gene is TRBV12-3 or TRBV12-4, the J gene TRBJ2-5; D remains unclear. As DNA, the CDR3 is TGTGCCAGCGCCACCCAAGAGACCCAGTACTTC. Its protein is CASATQETQYF.